This T cell receptor (beta chain) derives from a study of T cells after yellow fever vaccination. Across the study: Preparation of the low-cell-number fractions used SMART-Seq v4 Ultra Low Input.

Germline-derived CDR1 and CDR2 are KGHSH and LQKENI. V lost 2 bases and J 3 bases, leaving 9 bases between the germline ends. The CDR3 runs 14 residues. MiXCR was run by TCRdb on the 5' RACE reads, yielding one entry per CDR3 protein. The sample lists about 58,000 distinct CDR3 sequences; around 6.2% were seen once. This clonotype was seen only a few times. The sequence came from a man between 18 and 35 years old who received the YFV17D yellow fever vaccine. This rearrangement joins TRBV18 to TRBJ2-3; D assignment may be TRBD1 or TRBD2 (5 bases each). Specimen: PBMCs, either bulk or a sorted T-cell subset (CD4+, CD8+, memory, or dextramer-sorted; not recorded which), collected on the day of the yellow fever booster vaccination. CDR3 protein: CASSPGDRTDTQYF. The CDR3 DNA follows: TGTGCCAGCTCACCAGGGGACCGAACAGATACGCAGTATTTT.